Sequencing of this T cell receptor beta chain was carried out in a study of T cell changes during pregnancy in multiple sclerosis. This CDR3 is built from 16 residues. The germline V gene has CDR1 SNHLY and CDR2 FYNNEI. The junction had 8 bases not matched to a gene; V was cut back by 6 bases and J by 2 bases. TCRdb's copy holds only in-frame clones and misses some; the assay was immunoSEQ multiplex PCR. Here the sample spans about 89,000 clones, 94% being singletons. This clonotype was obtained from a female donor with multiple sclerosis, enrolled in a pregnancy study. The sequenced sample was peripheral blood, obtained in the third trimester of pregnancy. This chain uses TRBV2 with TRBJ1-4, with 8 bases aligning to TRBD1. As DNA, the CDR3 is TGTGCCAGCAGAGGCCTGGGGACAGGCACTAATGAAAAACTGTTTTTT. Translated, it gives CASRGLGTGTNEKLFF. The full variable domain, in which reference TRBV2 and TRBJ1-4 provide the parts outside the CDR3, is EPEVTQTPSHQVTQMGQEVILRCVPISNHLYFYWYRQILGQKVEFLVSFYNNEISEKSEIFDDQFSVERPDGSNFTLKIRSTKLEDSAMYFCASRGLGTGTNEKLFFGSGTQLSVL.